The 30 T cell receptor beta chains presented below share a single source sample, sequenced in a study of graft-versus-host responses after intestinal transplantation. The authors plated roughly 200,000 CFSE-labeled responder cells with roughly 200,000 irradiated, violet-dye-labeled stimulator cells. Here immunoSEQ multiplex PCR was the method, and the copy in TCRdb shows in-frame clones only, minus some. The sample lists 7,000 or so clones, 25% to 40% seen once, with about 6.3% in the top ten. The specimen was alloreactive CD8+ T cells from a mixed lymphocyte reaction culture, collected before transplantation. As to subset: CFSE-low proliferating T cells sorted from roughly six-day pre-transplant mixed lymphocyte reaction (GvH or HvG direction). The receptors here all came from a human patient who was an organ donor for intestinal transplantation.

This sequence joins TRBV5-5 and TRBJ2-2, with D possibly being TRBD1 (6 bases). Looked up from germline, CDR1 is SGHKS and CDR2 is YYEKEE (reference sequence). The V end lost 0 bases, the J end lost 3 bases, and 6 bases lay between the germline ends. CDR3 length: 14 amino acids. The CDR3 loop reads CASSLGQDTGELFF. In nucleotides, the CDR3 is TGTGCCAGCAGCTTGGGACAGGACACCGGGGAGCTGTTTTTT.

This clone has a handful of counts. This chain links TRBV7-2 with TRBJ2-7; 8 nucleotides agree with TRBD1. The CDR3 has 15 amino acids. Losses at the gene ends were 5 bases for V and 2 bases for J; bases not matched to a gene: 8. Germline CDR1 reads SGHTA; CDR2 reads FQGNSA. CDR3 region: CASSPGQGGTYEQYF. The CDR3 DNA reads TGTGCCAGCAGCCCCGGACAGGGCGGAACCTACGAGCAGTACTTC.

In this sample, this clone turned up a few times. The rearrangement uses TRBV4-3 and TRBJ1-6, with a possible D match to TRBD1 (6 bases). CDR1 and CDR2 (germline): LGHNA, YSLEER. The CDR3 runs 15 residues. The germline V and J ends were trimmed by 0 bases and 9 bases, with 12 bases remaining between them. CDR3 region: CASSQEGRGFSPLHF. CDR3 in DNA: TGCGCCAGCAGCCAAGAAGGCAGGGGTTTTTCACCCCTCCACTTT.

Relative to its sample, this clone is medium-sized. The V gene is TRBV4-1, the J gene TRBJ1-6; D is possibly TRBD1 (6 bases). There are 18 residues in the CDR3. Trimming removed 1 base from V and 3 bases from J, with 16 bases in between. CDR1 is MGHRA, CDR2 YSYEKL, per germline. The chain's CDR3 is CASSQGPQGEFYNSPLHF. The CDR3 coding sequence is TGCGCCAGCAGCCAAGGCCCACAGGGAGAGTTCTATAATTCACCCCTCCACTTT.

V is TRBV6-1 and J is TRBJ1-2; the D is unclear. Trimming pared 6 bases from V and 4 bases from J, leaving 12 bases between. The CDR3 is 13 residues long. Germline lookup yields CDR1 MNHNS and CDR2 SASEGT. DNA of the CDR3: TGTGCCAGCAGCCAGACGGAGCTCTATGGCTACACCTTC. Translating gives CASSQTELYGYTF.

This clone was seen more than once but under ten times. This chain uses TRBV5-6 with TRBJ2-7, with TRBD1 as a possible D gene (6 bases). The germline V gene has CDR1 SGHDT and CDR2 YYEEEE. V lost 0 bases, J lost 0 bases, and 7 bases lay in between. This CDR3 is 14 amino acids long. The CDR3 DNA reads TGTGCCAGCAGCTTGGAGGGACACTCCTACGAGCAGTACTTC. It specifies CASSLEGHSYEQYF.

Relative to its sample, this clone is medium-sized. The chain recombines TRBV10-3 with TRBJ2-7; D might be TRBD1 or TRBD2, each matching 5 bases. V shed 0 bases and J shed 4 bases, with 13 bases lying between them. The CDR3 runs to 15 residues. Per germline, CDR1 ENHRY and CDR2 SYGVKD. This CDR3 is CAISESTGPGYEQYF. CDR3 coding DNA: TGTGCCATCAGTGAGTCCACAGGCCCGGGATACGAGCAGTACTTC.

This chain connects TRBV2 to TRBJ1-2; D gene uncertain. The germline V gene encodes CDR1 SNHLY and CDR2 FYNNEI. The CDR3 is 14 amino acids. V gave up 1 base and J gave up 4 bases, with 10 bases separating them. The CDR3 nucleotides are TGTGCCAGCAGTGAAGACGGGTCCCCCTATGGCTACACCTTC. Translated, it gives CASSEDGSPYGYTF.

CDR3 in amino acids: CASSVTARAGGLLSNEQFF. CDR3 in DNA: TGTGCCAGCAGCGTAACCGCAAGGGCGGGGGGGCTTTTAAGTAATGAGCAGTTCTTC. V usage is TRBV9 and J usage is TRBJ2-1; 9 bases fit TRBD2. This CDR3 has 19 residues. V shed 1 base and J 7 bases; nucleotides not matched to a gene: 18. Germline loops: CDR1 SGDLS, CDR2 YYNGEE.

This chain connects TRBV5-1 to TRBJ1-1; D unclear. V gave up 0 bases and J gave up 4 bases, with 16 bases separating them. The germline V gene has CDR1 SGHRS and CDR2 YFSETQ. This CDR3 region has 16 residues. CDR3 loop: CASSLEDSRESTEAFF. The CDR3 region has the DNA TGCGCCAGCAGCTTGGAAGACTCCCGGGAGTCCACTGAAGCTTTCTTT.

Worth noting for this clone: A junction boundary mismatches the germline segment, possibly from a read error. The chain uses TRBV5-5 and TRBJ1-1; D might be TRBD1 (6 bases). The CDR3 loop spans 16 amino acids. Germline CDR1 is SGHKS and CDR2 is YYEKEE (reference sequence). The CDR3 here is CASSQSPGTLNTEAFF. Here the CDR3 DNA reads TGCGCCAGCAGCCAATCACCCGGGACATTGAACACTGAAGCTTTCTTT.

On this clone: Other nucleotide sequences from this sample produce the same CDR3. The chain combines TRBV4-2 with TRBJ2-5; D may match TRBD1 or TRBD2 (6 bases each). This CDR3 has 15 amino acids. Germline V gene lookup returns CDR1 LGHNA and CDR2 YNFKEQ. V lost 2 bases and J lost 5, with 15 bases in between. CDR3 sequence reads: CASSQSSGGGETQYF. CDR3 DNA: TGTGCCAGCAGCCAATCAAGCGGAGGGGGGGAGACCCAGTACTTC.

The chain uses TRBV7-2 and TRBJ2-7, with a possible D match to TRBD2 (6 bases). Trimming took off 5 bases at V and 3 bases at J, with 11 bases between the two ends. The CDR3 spans 13 residues. CDR1 is SGHTA, CDR2 FQGNSA, per germline. The chain's CDR3 is CASSAGLFYEQYF. DNA of the CDR3: TGTGCCAGCAGCGCGGGACTTTTCTACGAGCAGTACTTC. The full variable domain, with the rest looked up from reference TRBV7-2 and TRBJ2-7, is GAGVSQSPSNKVTEKGKDVELRCDPISGHTALYWYRQSLGQGLEFLIYFQGNSAPDKSGLPSDRFSAERTGGSVSTLTIQRTQQEDSAVYLCASSAGLFYEQYFGPGTRLTVT.

This clone was observed a handful of times. This chain uses TRBV5-4 with TRBJ1-1; the D gene is possibly TRBD1 (5 bases). The V gene lost 4 bases and the J gene lost 3 bases, with 16 bases spanning the gap. The CDR3 has 15 amino acids. Looked up from germline, CDR1 is SGHNT and CDR2 is YYREEE (reference sequence). CDR3 protein: CASSRGAKSYTEAFF. Written as DNA, the CDR3 is TGTGCCAGCAGCCGCGGGGCCAAAAGTTACACTGAAGCTTTCTTT.

The V call is TRBV4-2, the J call TRBJ2-3; 9 bases line up with TRBD2. V shed 0 bases and J 2 bases; nucleotides not matched to a gene: 6. This CDR3 comprises 17 residues. The germline CDR1 and CDR2 sequences are LGHNA and YNFKEQ. Here the CDR3 reads CASSQEAGGVHTDTQYF. The CDR3 DNA sequence: TGTGCCAGCAGCCAAGAAGCGGGGGGCGTCCACACAGATACGCAGTATTTT.

The chain combines TRBV5-2 with TRBJ1-2. TRBV5-2 is shown as a pseudogene. CDR3 length: 17 residues. The CDR3 DNA follows: TGTGCCAGCAATAGCGTGCGAGAGGTACGAAAGACCTATGGCTACACCTTC. Its protein is CASNSVREVRKTYGYTF.

This clone has just a few counts. The chain carries TRBV7-2 and TRBJ2-5; 12 positions agree with TRBD2. CDR1 is SGHTA, CDR2 FQGNSA, per germline. J lost 1 base, V lost 1 base, and 4 bases had no gene match. The CDR3 totals 17 residues. The CDR3 here is CASSLGPSGGAQETQYF. CDR3 coding DNA: TGTGCCAGCAGCTTAGGACCTAGCGGGGGGGCCCAAGAGACCCAGTACTTC.

As for this clone: The junction departs from the called germline gene at one end, perhaps through a read error. The chain couples TRBV5-4 to TRBJ1-5; D might be TRBD1 (6 bases). CDR1 is SGHNT, CDR2 YYREEE, per germline (reference sequence). The CDR3 loop spans 16 amino acids. CDR3 nucleotide sequence: TGTGCCAGCAGCCGTCTTATTCACAGGGCCCCCTTCCGAAAGGATTTT. It yields the protein CASSRLIHRAPFRKDF.

The sample holds a few counts of this clone. The chain joins TRBV6-1 to TRBJ2-7; D could derive from TRBD1 or TRBD2 (5 bases each). The CDR3 has 14 residues. The germline CDR1 and CDR2 sequences are MNHNS and SASEGT. V lost 5 bases and J lost 2, with 13 bases in between. The CDR3 region is CASSFGTGPYEQYF. The CDR3 nucleotides are TGTGCCAGCAGTTTCGGGACCGGTCCCTACGAGCAGTACTTC.

In this sample, this clone turned up many times. This rearrangement joins TRBV6-5 to TRBJ1-6; D not certain. The V gene lost 7 bases and the J gene lost 6 bases, with 4 bases spanning the gap. Germline CDR1 reads MNHEY; CDR2 reads SVGAGI. This CDR3 region has 11 residues. CDR3 residues: CASNGNSPLHF. The CDR3 bases are TGTGCCAGCAATGGTAATTCACCCCTCCACTTT.

This chain joins TRBV6-6 and TRBJ1-1; TRBD1 might be the D (6 bases). The CDR3 is 13 amino acids. CDR1 and CDR2 from the germline V gene are MNHNY and SVGAGI (reference sequence). V was pared by 6 bases and J by 8 bases, with 16 bases between. The CDR3 nucleotides are TGTGCCAGCAGCCAATCCCCGGGACAAGAAGCTTTCTTT. Amino acid sequence: CASSQSPGQEAFF.

This chain links TRBV4-2 with TRBJ2-5; 9 bases agree with TRBD2. Germline V gene data show CDR1 as LGHNA and CDR2 as YNFKEQ. V lost 2 bases and J lost 5; bases outside the gene matches: 6. The CDR3 has 15 amino acids. DNA for the CDR3: TGTGCCAGCAGCCAATCAAGCGCGGGGGGGGAGACCCAGTACTTC. Translation gives CASSQSSAGGETQYF.

This clone was observed a single time. The V call is TRBV5-1, the J call TRBJ2-5; 10 nucleotides agree with TRBD2. Trimming at V came to 1 base and at J to 5 bases, leaving 11 bases not matched to a gene. The CDR3 loop spans 17 amino acids. The germline gives CDR1 SGHRS, CDR2 YFSETQ. The CDR3 loop reads CASSLQRGGRRGETQYF. DNA for the CDR3: TGCGCCAGCAGCTTGCAGCGGGGGGGCCGGAGAGGGGAGACCCAGTACTTC.

Turning to this clone: The junction departs from the called germline gene at one end, perhaps through a read error. This sequence joins TRBV5-1 and TRBJ2-7; D uncertain. The CDR3 is made up of 13 amino acids. Germline V lookup: CDR1 SGHRS, CDR2 YFSETQ. The CDR3 loop is CASSLGSSYEQYF. In DNA, the CDR3 is TGTGCCAGCAGCTTAGGCAGCTCCTACGAGCAGTACTTC.

V gene TRBV5-6 combines with J gene TRBJ2-7; D might be TRBD1 or TRBD2, each matching 5 bases. The CDR3 is 14 residues long. Germline V gene data show CDR1 as SGHDT and CDR2 as YYEEEE. V lost 4 bases to trimming and J lost 6 bases, with 17 bases between them. The CDR3 region is CASSPIGSGTEQYF. Here the CDR3 DNA reads TGTGCCAGCAGCCCCATAGGGTCAGGGACCGAGCAGTACTTC.

Only a few counts were recorded for this clone. The V call is TRBV6-1, the J call TRBJ2-7; 7 bases align to TRBD2. This CDR3 has 15 amino acids. From germline, CDR1 is MNHNS and CDR2 SASEGT. J was trimmed by 3 bases and V by 1 base; bases with no gene match: 6. The CDR3 region is CASSEGVASGYEQYF. CDR3 sequence (DNA): TGTGCCAGCAGTGAAGGTGTGGCTAGCGGCTACGAGCAGTACTTC.

This clone was detected only a few times. This chain links TRBV29-1 with TRBJ2-1, with D perhaps matching TRBD1 (5 bases). The CDR3 covers 14 residues. Trimming left V 0 bases short and J 8 bases short, with 14 bases between. Germline V CDR1 and CDR2: SQVTM, ANQGSEA. The CDR3 DNA sequence: TGCAGCGTTGAAGATTCAGGGTCTTGGTATGAGCAGTTCTTC. Its translation: CSVEDSGSWYEQFF.

This clone has only a few counts. V gene TRBV7-2 combines with J gene TRBJ1-5, with D uncertain. CDR1 and CDR2 (germline): SGHTA, FQGNSA. The CDR3 extends over 15 amino acids. The V end lost 1 base, the J end lost 7 bases, and 14 bases lay between the germline ends. The CDR3 DNA reads TGTGCCAGCAGCTTAGTCGGCAGGACCGACCAGCCCCAGCATTTT. The encoded protein is CASSLVGRTDQPQHF.

This rearrangement joins TRBV5-4 to TRBJ1-6; D gene unclear. The CDR3 is 15 amino acids. Germline CDR1 reads SGHNT; CDR2 reads YYREEE (reference sequence). V lost 3 bases, J lost 5 bases, and 12 bases lay in between. CDR3 sequence reads: CASSSLGIDNSPLHF. The CDR3 DNA reads as TGTGCCAGCAGCTCCTTAGGGATTGATAATTCACCCCTCCACTTT.

This clone was found a few times. This sequence joins TRBV7-2 and TRBJ2-3, with D possibly being TRBD2 (6 bases). The germline CDR1 and CDR2 sequences are SGHTA and FQGNSA. There are 16 residues in the CDR3. Between the trimmed V and J ends, which lost 1 base and 4 bases, there was a span of 15 bases. The CDR3 reads CASSLGDSGVSDTQYF. The CDR3 DNA reads as TGTGCCAGCAGCTTAGGGGACTCCGGGGTATCAGATACGCAGTATTTT.